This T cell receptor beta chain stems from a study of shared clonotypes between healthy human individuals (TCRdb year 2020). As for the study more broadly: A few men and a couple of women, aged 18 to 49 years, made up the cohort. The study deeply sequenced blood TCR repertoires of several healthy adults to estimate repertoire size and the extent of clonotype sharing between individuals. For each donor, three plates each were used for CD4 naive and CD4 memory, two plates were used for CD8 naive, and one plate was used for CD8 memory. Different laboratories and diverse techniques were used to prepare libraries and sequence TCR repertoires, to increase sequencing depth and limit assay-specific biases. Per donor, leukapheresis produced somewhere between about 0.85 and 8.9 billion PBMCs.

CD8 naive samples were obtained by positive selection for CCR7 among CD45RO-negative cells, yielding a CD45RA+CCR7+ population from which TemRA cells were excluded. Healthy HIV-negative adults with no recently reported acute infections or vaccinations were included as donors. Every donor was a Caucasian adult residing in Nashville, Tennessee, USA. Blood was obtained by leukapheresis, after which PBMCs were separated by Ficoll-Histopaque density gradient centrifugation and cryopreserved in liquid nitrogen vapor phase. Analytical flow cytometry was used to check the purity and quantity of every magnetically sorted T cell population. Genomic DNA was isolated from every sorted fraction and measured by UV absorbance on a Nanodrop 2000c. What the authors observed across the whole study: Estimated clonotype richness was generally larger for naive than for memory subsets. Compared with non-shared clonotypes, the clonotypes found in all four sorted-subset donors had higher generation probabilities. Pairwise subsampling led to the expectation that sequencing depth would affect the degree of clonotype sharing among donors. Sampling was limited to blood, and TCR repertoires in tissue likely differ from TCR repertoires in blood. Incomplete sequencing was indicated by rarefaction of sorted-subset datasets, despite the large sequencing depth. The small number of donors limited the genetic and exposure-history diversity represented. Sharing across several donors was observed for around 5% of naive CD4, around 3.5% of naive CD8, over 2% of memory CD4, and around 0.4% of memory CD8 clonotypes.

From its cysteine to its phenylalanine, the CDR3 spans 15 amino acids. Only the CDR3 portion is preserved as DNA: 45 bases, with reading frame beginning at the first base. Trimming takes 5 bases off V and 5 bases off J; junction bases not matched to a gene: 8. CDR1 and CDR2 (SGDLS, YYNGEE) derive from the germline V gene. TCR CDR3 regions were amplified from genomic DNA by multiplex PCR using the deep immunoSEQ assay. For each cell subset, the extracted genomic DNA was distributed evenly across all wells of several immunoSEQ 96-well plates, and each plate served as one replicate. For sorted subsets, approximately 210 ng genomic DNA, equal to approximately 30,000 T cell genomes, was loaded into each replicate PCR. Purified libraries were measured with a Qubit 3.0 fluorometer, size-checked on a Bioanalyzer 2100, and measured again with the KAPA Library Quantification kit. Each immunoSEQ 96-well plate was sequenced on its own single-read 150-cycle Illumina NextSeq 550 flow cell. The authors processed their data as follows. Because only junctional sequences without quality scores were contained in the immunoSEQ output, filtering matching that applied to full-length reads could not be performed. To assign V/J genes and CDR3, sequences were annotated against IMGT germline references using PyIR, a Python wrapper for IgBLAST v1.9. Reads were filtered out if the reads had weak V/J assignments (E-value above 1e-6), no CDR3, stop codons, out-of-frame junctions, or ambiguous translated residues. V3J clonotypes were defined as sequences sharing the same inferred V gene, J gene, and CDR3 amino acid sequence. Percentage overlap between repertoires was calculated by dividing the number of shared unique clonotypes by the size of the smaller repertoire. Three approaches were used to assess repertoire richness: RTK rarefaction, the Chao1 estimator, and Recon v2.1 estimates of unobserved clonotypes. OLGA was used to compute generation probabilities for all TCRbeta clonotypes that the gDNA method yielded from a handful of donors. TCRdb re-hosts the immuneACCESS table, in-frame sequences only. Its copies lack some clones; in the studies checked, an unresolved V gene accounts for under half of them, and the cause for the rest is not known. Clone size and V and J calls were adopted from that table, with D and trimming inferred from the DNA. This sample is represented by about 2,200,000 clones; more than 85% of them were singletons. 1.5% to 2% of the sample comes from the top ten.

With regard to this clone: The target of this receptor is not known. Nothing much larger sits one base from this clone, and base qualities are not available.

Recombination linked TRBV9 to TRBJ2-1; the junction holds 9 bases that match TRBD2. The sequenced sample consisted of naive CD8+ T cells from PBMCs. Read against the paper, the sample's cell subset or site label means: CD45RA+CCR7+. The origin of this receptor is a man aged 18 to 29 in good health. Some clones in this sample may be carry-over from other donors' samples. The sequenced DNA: TGTGCCAGCAGTGCAGCCGGGACTAGCAACAATGAGCAGTTCTTC. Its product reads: CASSAAGTSNNEQFF.